This T cell receptor (beta chain) comes out of a study of CD8+CD57+ T cells in acquired aplastic anemia. Study overall: Mean yield of DNA from sorted CD4+ and CD8+ cells was approximately 3 ug.

Genomic DNA, the template, was used for profiling of the TCR beta VDJ and CDR3. TCRdb reprocessed the reads with MiXCR, giving one entry per CDR3 protein. The data contain roughly 500,000 distinct CDR3 sequences, under 40% of them seen just once; the ten biggest clones take up 0.7% to 1%. In patients chosen for sequencing, flow cytometry had shown CD8+CD57+ cell expansion. The V gene end was trimmed by 6 bases and the J gene end by 7 bases; junction bases not matched to a gene: 8. Looked up from germline, CDR1 is MGHDK and CDR2 is SYGVNS. CDR3 length: 14 amino acids. The TCR was taken from a human donor with aplastic anemia. The chain combines TRBV25-1 with TRBJ1-2; TRBD1 matches 10 bases. Sequencing was done on a sample of sorted CD4+, CD8+, or CD8+CD57+ T cells (not recorded which) from PBMCs. CDR3 in DNA: TGTGCCAGCAGCGGGGACAGGGGAAAGAGTGGCTACACCTTC. Encoded protein: CASSGDRGKSGYTF.